This T cell receptor (beta chain) was found in a study of T cells after yellow fever vaccination. General study points: Relatively few clonotypes were ones that appeared in both CD4 and CD8 compartments. Reappearing after the booster were most of the clones from primary vaccination (around 96% CD4, 85% to 90% CD8). Any FACS-sorted repertoire could hold abundant clonotypes that contaminate it from the bulk population.

TCR cDNA, made by 5'RACE template switching, carried an added universal primer site and UMIs. TCRdb processed the 5' RACE reads anew with MiXCR; each CDR3 protein has one entry. There are about 370,000 distinct CDR3 sequences in the sample; 11% occur only once, and roughly 18% lies in the top ten. On this clonotype itself: The antigen remains undetermined.

This CDR3 has 14 amino acids. The germline gives CDR1 MRHNA, CDR2 SNTAGT. Trimming left V 3 bases short and J 5 bases short, with 8 bases between. The clonotype originates from a man aged 18 to 35 who received the YFV17D yellow fever vaccine. The V and J genes are TRBV6-4 and TRBJ2-6; tentative D call: TRBD2 (5 bases). Specimen: PBMCs, collected on the day of the first yellow fever vaccination. The CDR3 here is CASSEGDRANVLTF. The DNA of the CDR3 is TGTGCCAGCAGTGAGGGAGATAGGGCCAACGTCCTGACTTTC.